The 3 T cell receptor beta chains below all came from one sample that was sequenced in a study of cytomegalovirus exposure and HLA in healthy donors. PCR involved 60 Vbeta and 13 Jbeta primers. Repertoires were generated with immunoSEQ multiplex PCR, while TCRdb's copy carries only in-frame clones and drops some. Of fewer than 200,000 clones listed, approximately 80% are singletons. Sequenced input: PBMCs. The receptor set was obtained from a man aged 30 to 45 in good health and CMV-seropositive.

This chain connects TRBV19 to TRBJ1-1; tentatively, D is TRBD1 (6 bases). This CDR3 is 16 amino acids long. Germline-derived CDR1 and CDR2 are LNHDA and SQIVND (reference sequence). Trimming pared 2 bases from V and 0 bases from J, leaving 13 bases between. CDR3 nucleotide sequence: TGTGCCAGTAGTATATCCCCGACAGGTTTGAACACTGAAGCTTTCTTT. It specifies CASSISPTGLNTEAFF.

This rearrangement joins TRBV25-1 to TRBJ1-4, with 8 bases lining up with TRBD1. V was pared by 3 bases and J by 0 bases, with 6 bases of the junction left unmatched. Germline CDR1 and CDR2: MGHDK and SYGVNS. The CDR3 contains 17 residues. The CDR3 protein is CASSDRSGGPTNEKLFF. The CDR3 nucleotides are TGTGCCAGCAGTGATCGTTCAGGGGGCCCAACTAATGAAAAACTGTTTTTT. Full variable domain (outside the CDR3, taken from reference TRBV25-1 and TRBJ1-4): EADIYQTPRYLVIGTGKKITLECSQTMGHDKMYWYQQDPGMELHLIHYSYGVNSTEKGDLSSESTVSRIRTEHFPLTLESARPSHTSQYLCASSDRSGGPTNEKLFFGSGTQLSVL.

This rearrangement joins TRBV7-9 to TRBJ2-1, with 12 bases identical to TRBD2. V was clipped by 5 bases and J by 4 bases; unmatched bases: 6. CDR1 and CDR2 from the germline V gene are SEHNR and FQNEAQ (reference sequence). This CDR3 is 16 amino acids long. The CDR3 reads CASSPTSGGSYNEQFF. The CDR3 nucleotides read TGTGCCAGCAGCCCAACTAGCGGGGGGTCTTACAATGAGCAGTTCTTC.